Below, one T cell receptor beta chain is given with its context. This entry is derived from a study of shared T cell receptors in the human thymus. Per germline, CDR1 MNHNS and CDR2 SASEGT. This CDR3 has 14 residues. Trimming pared 1 base from V and 4 bases from J, leaving 8 bases between. Assay: immunoSEQ multiplex PCR; the TCRdb copy retains only in-frame clones and omits some. Of under 850,000 clones in the sample, roughly 90% are singletons; the top ten hold 0.0095% to 0.011%. These sequences were also reported in another study, on human thymus T cells.

Specimen: thymocytes. The rearrangement uses TRBV6-1 and TRBJ2-1; weak D call: TRBD2 (5 bases). The TCR originated in a boy in the first two years of life with a congenital heart defect. CDR3 coding DNA: TGTGCCAGCAGTGAAGTATCGGGGTACAATGAGCAGTTCTTC. This translates into CASSEVSGYNEQFF.